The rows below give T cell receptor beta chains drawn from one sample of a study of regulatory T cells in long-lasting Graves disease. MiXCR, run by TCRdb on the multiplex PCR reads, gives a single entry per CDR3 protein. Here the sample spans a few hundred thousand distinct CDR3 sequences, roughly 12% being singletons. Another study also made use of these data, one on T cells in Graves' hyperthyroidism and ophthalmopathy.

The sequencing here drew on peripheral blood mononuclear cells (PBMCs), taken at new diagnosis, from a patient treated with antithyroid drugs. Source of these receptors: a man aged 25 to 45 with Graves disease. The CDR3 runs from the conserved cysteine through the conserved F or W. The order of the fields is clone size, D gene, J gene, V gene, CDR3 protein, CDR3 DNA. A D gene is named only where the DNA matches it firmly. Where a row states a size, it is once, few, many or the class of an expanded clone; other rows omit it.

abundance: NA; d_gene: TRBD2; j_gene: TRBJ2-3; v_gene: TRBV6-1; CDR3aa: CASRPGGDTQYF; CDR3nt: TGTGCCAGCAGGCCGGGGGGAGATACGCAGTATTTT
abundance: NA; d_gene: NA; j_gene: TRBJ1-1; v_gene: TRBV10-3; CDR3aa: CAISESAEAFF; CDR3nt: TGTGCCATCAGTGAGTCAGCTGAAGCTTTCTTT
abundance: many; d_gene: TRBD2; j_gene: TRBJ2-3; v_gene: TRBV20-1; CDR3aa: CSASGLAERGTDTQYF; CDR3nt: TGCAGTGCTTCGGGACTAGCGGAGAGGGGCACAGATACGCAGTATTTT
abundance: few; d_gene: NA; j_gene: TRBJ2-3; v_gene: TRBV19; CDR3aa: CASSTWGRTDTQYF; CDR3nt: TGTGCCAGTAGTACGTGGGGTCGCACAGATACGCAGTATTTT
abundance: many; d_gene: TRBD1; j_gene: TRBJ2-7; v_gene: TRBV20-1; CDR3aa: CSASDRDAYEQYF; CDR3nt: TGCAGTGCTTCGGACAGGGACGCCTACGAGCAGTACTTC
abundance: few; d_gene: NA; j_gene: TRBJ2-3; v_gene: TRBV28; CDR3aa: CASSFDGGDTQYF; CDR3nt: TGTGCCAGCAGTTTCGACGGAGGCGATACGCAGTATTTT
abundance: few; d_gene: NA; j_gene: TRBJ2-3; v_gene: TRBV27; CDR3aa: CASSFERNSRPDTQYF; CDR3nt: TGTGCCAGCAGTTTCGAGCGGAACTCAAGGCCAGATACGCAGTATTTT
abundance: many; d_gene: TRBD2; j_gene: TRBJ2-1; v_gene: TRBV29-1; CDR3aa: CSAAGLAGAEQFF; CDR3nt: TGCAGCGCCGCGGGACTAGCGGGAGCTGAGCAGTTCTTC
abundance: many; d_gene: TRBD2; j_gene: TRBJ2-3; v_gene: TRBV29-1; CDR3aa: CSVGLAGVVTDTQYF; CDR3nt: TGCAGCGTTGGACTAGCGGGAGTGGTGACAGATACGCAGTATTTT
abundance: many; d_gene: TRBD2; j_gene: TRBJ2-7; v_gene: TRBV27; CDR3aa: CASAVLQTSGYEQYF; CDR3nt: TGTGCCAGCGCGGTGCTCCAGACTAGCGGTTACGAGCAGTACTTC
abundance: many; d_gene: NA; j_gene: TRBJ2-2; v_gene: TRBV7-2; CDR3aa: CASRYRTGTSNTGELFF; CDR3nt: TGTGCCAGCAGATACCGGACCGGGACTTCGAACACCGGGGAGCTGTTTTTT
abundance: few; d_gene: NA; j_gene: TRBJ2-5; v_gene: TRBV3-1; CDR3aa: CASATTSRWETQYF; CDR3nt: TGTGCCAGCGCCACAACTAGTAGGTGGGAGACCCAGTACTTC
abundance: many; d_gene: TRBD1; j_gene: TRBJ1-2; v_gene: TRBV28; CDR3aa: CASSFQGATFYGYTF; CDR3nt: TGTGCCAGCAGTTTCCAGGGGGCGACATTCTATGGCTACACCTTC
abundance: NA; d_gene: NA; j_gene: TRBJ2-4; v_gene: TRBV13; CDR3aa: CASSPPGRVTKNIQYF; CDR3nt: TGTGCCAGCAGCCCGCCTGGCCGGGTAACCAAAAACATTCAGTACTTC
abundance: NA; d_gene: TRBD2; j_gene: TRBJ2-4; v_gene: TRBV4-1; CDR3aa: CASSPLLLAGDAKNIQYF; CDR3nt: TGCGCCAGCAGCCCCTTGCTACTAGCGGGAGATGCCAAAAACATTCAGTACTTC
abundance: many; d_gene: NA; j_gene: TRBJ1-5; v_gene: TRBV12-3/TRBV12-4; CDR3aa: CASRLDSGYQPQHF; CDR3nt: TGTGCCAGCAGACTCGACAGCGGATATCAGCCCCAGCATTTT
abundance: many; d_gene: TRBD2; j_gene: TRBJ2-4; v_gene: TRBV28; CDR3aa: CASSLPWTSGGAKNIQYF; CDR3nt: TGTGCCAGCAGTTTACCCTGGACTAGCGGGGGAGCCAAAAACATTCAGTACTTC
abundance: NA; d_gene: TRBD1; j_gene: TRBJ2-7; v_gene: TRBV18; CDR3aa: CASSPERTGGDEQYF; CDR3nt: TGTGCCAGCTCACCGGAACGGACAGGGGGCGACGAGCAGTACTTC
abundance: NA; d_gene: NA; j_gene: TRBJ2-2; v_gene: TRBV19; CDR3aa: CASSIPGFGSGELFF; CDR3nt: TGTGCCAGTAGTATCCCAGGGTTTGGGAGCGGGGAGCTGTTTTTT
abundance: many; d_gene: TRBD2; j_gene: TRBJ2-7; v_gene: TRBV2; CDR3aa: CASSGPIAGVSEQYF; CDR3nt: TGTGCCAGCAGTGGACCAATAGCGGGAGTAAGCGAGCAGTACTTC
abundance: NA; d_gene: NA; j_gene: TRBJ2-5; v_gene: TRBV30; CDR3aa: CAWSTAQREETQYF; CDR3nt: TGTGCCTGGAGTACCGCCCAGAGGGAAGAGACCCAGTACTTC
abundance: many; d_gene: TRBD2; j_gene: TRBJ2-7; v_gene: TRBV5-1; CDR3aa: CASSPGTSGSDEQYF; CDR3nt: TGTGCCAGCAGCCCTGGGACTAGCGGGAGCGACGAGCAGTACTTC
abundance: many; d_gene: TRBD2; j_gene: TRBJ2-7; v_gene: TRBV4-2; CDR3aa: CASRNVLAREGYEQYF; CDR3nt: TGTGCCAGCAGAAACGTGTTGGCACGGGAGGGATACGAGCAGTACTTC
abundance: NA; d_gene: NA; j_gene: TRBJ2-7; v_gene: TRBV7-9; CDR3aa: CASSSMRIQGSSGSAYEQYF; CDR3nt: TGTGCCAGCAGCTCCATGCGAATACAGGGGTCCAGCGGGAGTGCCTACGAGCAGTACTTC
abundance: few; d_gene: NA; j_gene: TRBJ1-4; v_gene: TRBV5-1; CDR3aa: CASSLGSVNEKLFF; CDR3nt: TGCGCCAGCAGCTTGGGGTCGGTTAATGAAAAACTGTTTTTT
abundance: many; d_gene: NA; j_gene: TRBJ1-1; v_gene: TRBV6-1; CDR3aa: CASSRSRDNTEAFF; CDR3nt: TGTGCCAGCAGTCGGTCTAGAGATAACACTGAAGCTTTCTTT
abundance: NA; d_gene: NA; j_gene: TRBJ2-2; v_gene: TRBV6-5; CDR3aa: CASSYTVSTSFPGELFF; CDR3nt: TGTGCCAGCAGTTACACCGTATCAACTAGTTTTCCCGGGGAGCTGTTTTTT
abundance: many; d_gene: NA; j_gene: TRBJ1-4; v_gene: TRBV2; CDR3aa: CASSPGGRENEKLFF; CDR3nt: TGTGCCAGCAGCCCCGGTGGCAGGGAGAATGAAAAACTGTTTTTT